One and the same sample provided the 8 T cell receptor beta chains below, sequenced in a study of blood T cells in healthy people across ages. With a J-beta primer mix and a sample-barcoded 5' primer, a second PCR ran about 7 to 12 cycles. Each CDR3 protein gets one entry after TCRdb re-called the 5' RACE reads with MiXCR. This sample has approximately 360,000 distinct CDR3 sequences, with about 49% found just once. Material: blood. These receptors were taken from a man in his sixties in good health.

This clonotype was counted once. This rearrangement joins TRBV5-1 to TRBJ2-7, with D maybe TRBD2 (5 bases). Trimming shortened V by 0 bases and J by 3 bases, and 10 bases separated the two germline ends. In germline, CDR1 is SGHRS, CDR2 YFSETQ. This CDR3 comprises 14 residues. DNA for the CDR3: TGCGCCAGCAGCTTGGACCCGGCGGGCTACGAGCAGTACTTC. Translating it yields CASSLDPAGYEQYF. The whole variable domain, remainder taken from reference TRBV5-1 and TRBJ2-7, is KAGVTQTPRYLIKTRGQQVTLSCSPISGHRSVSWYQQTPGQGLQFLFEYFSETQRNKGNFPGRFSGRQFSNSRSEMNVSTLELGDSALYLCASSLDPAGYEQYFGPGTRLTVT.

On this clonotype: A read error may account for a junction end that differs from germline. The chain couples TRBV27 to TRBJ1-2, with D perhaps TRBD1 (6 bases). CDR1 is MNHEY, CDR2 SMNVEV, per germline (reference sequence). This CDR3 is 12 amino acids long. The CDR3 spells CASSTTGLGYTF. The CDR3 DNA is TGCGCCAGCAGTACGACAGGATTGGGCTACACCTTC.

The CDR3 is CSASRLPQTYEQYF. In DNA form, the CDR3 reads TGCAGTGCTAGCCGCTTACCCCAGACCTACGAGCAGTACTTC. The chain links TRBV20-1 to TRBJ2-7; D is ambiguous. Deletions cut 3 bases from V and 2 bases from J, with 14 bases between. CDR1 is DFQATT, CDR2 SNEGSKA, per germline (reference sequence). This CDR3 has 14 residues.

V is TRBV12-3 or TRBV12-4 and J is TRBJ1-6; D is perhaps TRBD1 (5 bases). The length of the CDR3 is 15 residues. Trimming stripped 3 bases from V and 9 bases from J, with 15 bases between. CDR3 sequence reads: CASSFDSTVRSPLHF. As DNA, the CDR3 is TGTGCCAGCAGTTTTGACAGCACCGTCCGTTCACCCCTCCACTTT.

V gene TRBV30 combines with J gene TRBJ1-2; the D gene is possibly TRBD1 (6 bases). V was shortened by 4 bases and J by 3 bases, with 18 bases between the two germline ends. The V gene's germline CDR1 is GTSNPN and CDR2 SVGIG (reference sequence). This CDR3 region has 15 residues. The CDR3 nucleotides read TGTGCCTGGACCGCAACCACTTGGACAGACTATGGCTACACCTTC. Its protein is CAWTATTWTDYGYTF.

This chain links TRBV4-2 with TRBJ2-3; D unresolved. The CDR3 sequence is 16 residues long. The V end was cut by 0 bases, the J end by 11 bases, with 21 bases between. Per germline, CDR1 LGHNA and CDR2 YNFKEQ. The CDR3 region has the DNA TGTGCCAGCAGCCAAGATGTGACGGGCGCACTACGGCAGCAGTATTTT. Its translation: CASSQDVTGALRQQYF.

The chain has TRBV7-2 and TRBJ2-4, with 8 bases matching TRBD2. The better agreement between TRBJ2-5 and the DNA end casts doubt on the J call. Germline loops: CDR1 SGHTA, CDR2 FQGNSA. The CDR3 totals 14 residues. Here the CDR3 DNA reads TGTGCCAGCAGCTTAGAACTAGCGGAAGAGACCCAGTACTTC. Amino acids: CASSLELAEETQYF.

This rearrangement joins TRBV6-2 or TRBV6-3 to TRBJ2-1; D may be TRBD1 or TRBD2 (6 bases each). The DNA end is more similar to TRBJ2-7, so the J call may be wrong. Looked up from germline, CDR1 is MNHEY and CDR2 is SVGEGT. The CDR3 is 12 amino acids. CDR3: CASSYWGAEQYF. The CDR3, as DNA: TGTGCCAGCAGTTATTGGGGGGCTGAGCAGTACTTC.